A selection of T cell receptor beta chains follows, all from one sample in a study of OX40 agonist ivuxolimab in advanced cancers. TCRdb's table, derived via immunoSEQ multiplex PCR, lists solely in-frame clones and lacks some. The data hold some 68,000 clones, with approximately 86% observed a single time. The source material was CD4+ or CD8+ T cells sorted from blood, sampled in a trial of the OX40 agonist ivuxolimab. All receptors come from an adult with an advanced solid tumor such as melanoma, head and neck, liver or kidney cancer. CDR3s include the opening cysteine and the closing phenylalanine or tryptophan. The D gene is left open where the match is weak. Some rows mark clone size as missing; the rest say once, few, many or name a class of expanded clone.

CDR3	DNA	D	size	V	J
CATSRSSGTGSNEKLFF	TGTGCCACCAGCAGGTCCTCGGGGACAGGGTCAAACGAAAAACTGTTTTTT	TRBD1	few	TRBV15	TRBJ1-4
CASSLVPFSEQYF	TGTGCCAGCAGCTTGGTGCCCTTTAGCGAGCAGTACTTC	NA	NA	TRBV13	TRBJ2-7
CAISAPSSGGYEQFF	TGTGCCATCAGTGCCCCTTCTAGCGGGGGTTATGAGCAGTTCTTC	TRBD2	once	TRBV10-3	TRBJ2-1
CASSYLGGNEQFF	TGCGCCAGCAGCTACCTAGGGGGCAATGAGCAGTTCTTC	NA	NA	TRBV5-1	TRBJ2-1
CASSVGGGVSEKLFF	TGTGCCAGCAGTGTGGGTGGGGGAGTGTCCGAAAAACTGTTTTTT	NA	NA	TRBV2	TRBJ1-4
CASSQTLSGSEQYF	TGCGCCAGCAGCCAGACCCTAAGTGGTAGCGAGCAGTACTTC	NA	NA	TRBV4-3	TRBJ2-7
CASRPEGDYEQFF	TGTGCCAGCAGGCCAGAGGGGGATTATGAGCAGTTCTTC	NA	NA	TRBV7-3	TRBJ2-1
CASSLERGMGEAFF	TGTGCCAGCAGCTTAGAAAGGGGGATGGGTGAAGCTTTCTTT	NA	NA	TRBV11-2	TRBJ1-1
CASRLNNLRTAPDTQYF	TGTGCCAGCAGGTTAAATAATCTTCGGACCGCCCCAGATACGCAGTATTTT	NA	NA	TRBV27	TRBJ2-3
CASIAFGRNYGYTF	TGTGCCAGCATAGCTTTCGGCAGGAACTATGGCTACACCTTC	NA	NA	TRBV5-4	TRBJ1-2
CASSRQYEQFF	TGTGCCAGCAGCCGGCAGTACGAGCAGTTCTTC	NA	NA	TRBV11-1	TRBJ2-1
CASSLSSTASGRETQYF	TGTGCTAGCAGCTTAAGTTCCACCGCTAGCGGGAGAGAGACCCAGTACTTC	TRBD2	once	TRBV7-7	TRBJ2-5
CASSRPLRQGTYEQYF	TGTGCCAGCAGTCGTCCGTTGAGACAGGGTACCTACGAGCAGTACTTC	TRBD1	NA	TRBV6-6	TRBJ2-7
CSARDGGLLYF	TGCAGTGCTAGAGATGGGGGACTTCTGTACTTC	NA	NA	TRBV20-1	TRBJ2-5
CASIPTRDSYGYTF	TGTGCCAGCATTCCAACCCGGGACAGCTATGGCTACACCTTC	TRBD1	NA	TRBV6-5	TRBJ1-2
CASSFRDRGPNTIYF	TGTGCCAGCAGCTTTCGAGACAGGGGTCCAAACACCATATATTTT	TRBD1	NA	TRBV5-8	TRBJ1-3
CASAPAGASLYGYTF	TGTGCCAGCGCCCCCGCAGGGGCCTCCCTCTATGGCTACACCTTC	NA	NA	TRBV6-1	TRBJ1-2
CASSLGGGGSQPQHF	TGTGCCAGCAGCTTAGGCGGGGGAGGTAGTCAGCCCCAGCATTTT	NA	NA	TRBV7-2	TRBJ1-5
CASSRKGGDEQYF	TGCGCCAGCAGTCGCAAGGGAGGTGACGAGCAGTACTTC	NA	NA	TRBV23-1	TRBJ2-7
CASSLRGQGRGEQYF	TGTGCCAGCAGCCTGAGGGGACAGGGGAGAGGCGAGCAGTACTTC	TRBD1	NA	TRBV5-6	TRBJ2-7
CASSPRGAPMNTEAFF	TGTGCCAGCAGCCCCCGCGGGGCACCTATGAACACTGAAGCTTTCTTT	NA	NA	TRBV5-4	TRBJ1-1
CASSPDLNEKLFF	TGTGCCAGCAGCCCGGACCTTAATGAAAAACTGTTTTTT	NA	NA	TRBV14	TRBJ1-4
CASRREGLYEQYF	TGTGCCAGTCGGAGGGAGGGCCTCTACGAGCAGTACTTC	TRBD2	NA	TRBV6-1	TRBJ2-7
CAISESARHSSGNTIYF	TGTGCCATCAGTGAGTCGGCCAGGCACTCCTCTGGAAACACCATATATTTT	NA	NA	TRBV10-3	TRBJ1-3
CASSLGAGTGANVLTF	TGTGCCAGCAGCTTAGGCGCGGGAACTGGGGCCAACGTCCTGACTTTC	NA	once	TRBV11-3	TRBJ2-6
CASSSFRGPQYF	TGTGCCAGCAGCTCATTCAGGGGTCCGCAGTATTTT	NA	NA	TRBV7-2	TRBJ2-3
CASSVTFRDGYTF	TGTGCCAGCAGCGTAACGTTCCGGGACGGCTACACCTTC	NA	few	TRBV9	TRBJ1-2
CASSWPARGEKLFF	TGTGCCAGCAGTTGGCCGGCACGAGGTGAAAAACTGTTTTTT	NA	NA	TRBV28	TRBJ1-4
CASGLGTGKGPYEQYF	TGTGCTAGTGGTTTGGGTACAGGGAAGGGACCCTACGAGCAGTACTTC	NA	once	TRBV12-5	TRBJ2-7
CASVRDFSSYEQYF	TGTGCCAGCGTCCGGGACTTCTCTTCCTACGAGCAGTACTTC	NA	once	TRBV28	TRBJ2-7
CASSPSRGSGTEAFF	TGTGCCAGCTCACCAAGCCGGGGGTCGGGAACTGAAGCTTTCTTT	NA	NA	TRBV18	TRBJ1-1
CASSLLKGATGELFF	TGTGCCAGCAGCCTCCTTAAGGGTGCCACCGGGGAGCTGTTTTTT	NA	NA	TRBV7-2	TRBJ2-2
CASSIGLAGTYEQYF	TGTGCCAGTAGTATCGGACTAGCGGGCACCTACGAGCAGTACTTC	TRBD2	NA	TRBV19	TRBJ2-7
CASRGGAGPQETQYF	TGTGCCAGCAGAGGCGGGGCAGGACCACAAGAGACCCAGTACTTC	NA	NA	TRBV2	TRBJ2-5
CAISESSGFLYTEAFF	TGTGCCATCAGTGAGTCCTCGGGGTTTCTCTACACTGAAGCTTTCTTT	NA	NA	TRBV10-3	TRBJ1-1
CASSPSPETQYF	TGTGCCAGTAGTCCCAGTCCAGAGACCCAGTACTTC	NA	NA	TRBV19	TRBJ2-5
CASSQVSGNGYTF	TGCGCCAGCAGCCAAGTTTCAGGGAATGGCTACACCTTC	NA	few	TRBV4-3	TRBJ1-2
CASVRRGQDNEQFF	TGTGCCAGTGTTCGGCGGGGGCAGGACAATGAGCAGTTCTTC	NA	NA	TRBV19	TRBJ2-1
CASSQEMGGGDYGYTF	TGCGCCAGCAGCCAAGAAATGGGCGGGGGGGACTATGGCTACACCTTC	NA	NA	TRBV4-3	TRBJ1-2
CASTRDYGYTF	TGTGCCAGCACCAGGGACTATGGCTACACCTTC	NA	NA	TRBV2	TRBJ1-2
CASIIPDTEAFF	TGTGCCAGCATCATTCCGGACACTGAAGCTTTCTTT	NA	NA	TRBV6-1	TRBJ1-1
CATGDRGFATYEQYF	TGTGCCACCGGGGACAGGGGCTTTGCGACCTACGAGCAGTACTTC	TRBD1	NA	TRBV6-1	TRBJ2-7
CASSLGQNTEAFF	TGTGCCAGCAGCTTAGGTCAGAACACTGAAGCTTTCTTT	NA	once	TRBV11-2	TRBJ1-1
CASSWANTEAFF	TGTGCCAGCAGCTGGGCGAACACTGAAGCTTTCTTT	NA	NA	TRBV7-8	TRBJ1-1
CASSAISGNPTPQYF	TGCGCCAGCAGTGCTATTAGCGGGAACCCAACACCGCAGTATTTT	TRBD2	NA	TRBV10-1	TRBJ2-3
CASNHRGSYEQYF	TGTGCCAGCAACCACAGGGGGAGCTACGAGCAGTACTTC	TRBD1	NA	TRBV7-2	TRBJ2-7
CASSQELSGQGDGYTF	TGTGCCAGCAGCCAAGAACTAAGCGGCCAAGGGGACGGCTACACCTTC	NA	NA	TRBV4-2	TRBJ1-2
CASRGTSPEQYF	TGTGCCAGCAGGGGGACTTCCCCCGAGCAGTACTTC	NA	NA	TRBV28	TRBJ2-7